Detailed here is one T cell receptor (gamma chain). Its target is not known. The junction shows a germline mismatch at one end, possibly a read error. The sample originates from a study of Vδ1+ human thymocytes. The sorted cells were CD3+ Vdelta1+ Vdelta2- thymocytes from alphabeta-depleted thymus. Extracted RNA was reverse transcribed into cDNA. Multiplex PCR used pooled V-gene forward primers and a constant-region reverse primer to amplify CDR3s. TCRdb reanalysed the multiplex PCR reads with CATT. The sample shows tens of thousands of gamma-chain clones, 20% to 25% of them seen only once. Study-level points and caveats: Thymic delta-chain repertoires held roughly 20% Vdelta2 sequences and few Vdelta3, despite high sort purity. Thymic TRG and TRD repertoires appeared highly polyclonal, with Gaussian CDR3 length distributions. Bulk data may be misread because of unexpected Vdelta2 sequences. TRG sequences recurred across donors, whereas TRD sequences stayed essentially private.

The CDR3 is 11 amino acids. CDR1 and CDR2 (germline): VINAFY, YDVSNSKD. This clonotype originated in a boy younger than two who had congenital heart surgery. The V gene is TRGV5, the J gene TRGJ1 or TRGJ2. The sample comprised Vdelta1+ gamma-delta thymocytes from the thymus. As for subset: FACS-sorted CD3+ TCRalphabeta- TCRVdelta1+ TCRVdelta2- thymocytes. CDR3: CATWDRLYKVF. The CDR3, as DNA: TGTGCCACCTGGGACAGGCTTTACAAGGTCTTT.